This entry lists 7 T cell receptor beta chains sequenced from one sample in a study of technical replicates of blood from a handful of donors. TCRdb's table, derived via immunoSEQ multiplex PCR, lists solely in-frame clones and lacks some. Among more than 65,000 clones listed, over 95% were seen once. Sample: T cells isolated from PBMCs. These TCRs come from a human donor in good health.

The V and J genes are TRBV15 and TRBJ1-5; D perhaps matches TRBD1 (5 bases). The germline V gene has CDR1 LNHNV and CDR2 YYDKDF (reference sequence). V was clipped by 0 bases and J by 2 bases, with 11 bases between them. CDR3 length equals 16 residues. CDR3 loop: CATSRDRGAGNQPQHF. Written as DNA, the CDR3 is TGTGCCACCAGCAGAGATCGTGGGGCAGGCAATCAGCCCCAGCATTTT.

The rearrangement links TRBV19 to TRBJ2-7, with TRBD1 matching 7 bases. Germline V lookup: CDR1 LNHDA, CDR2 SQIVND (reference sequence). CDR3 length equals 14 residues. Unmatched junction bases numbered 10, after V lost 4 bases and J lost 7 bases. The DNA of the CDR3 is TGTGCCAGTAGTACCGACAGGGATGGTAGGGAGCAGTACTTC. It codes for CASSTDRDGREQYF.

This clone has just one count. This chain links TRBV20-1 with TRBJ1-1; possible D gene TRBD1, 6 bases. Trimming pared 4 bases from V and 8 bases from J, leaving 11 bases between. The germline CDR1 and CDR2 sequences are DFQATT and SNEGSKA (reference sequence). This CDR3 region has 11 residues. The CDR3 DNA reads TGCAGTGCTACAGGGGAAGCGGAAGCTTTCTTT. It encodes CSATGEAEAFF.

This chain uses TRBV10-3 with TRBJ2-7, with TRBD1 identical over 10 bases. This CDR3 has 15 amino acids. Germline loops: CDR1 ENHRY, CDR2 SYGVKD. Unmatched junction bases numbered 12, after V lost 9 bases and J lost 4 bases. CDR3 DNA sequence: TGTGCCATGGATTCCGGGACAGGGGTTCAATACGAGCAGTACTTC. It codes for CAMDSGTGVQYEQYF.

The chain has TRBV10-1 and TRBJ2-7; 7 nucleotides align to TRBD1. J lost 0 bases, V lost 1 base, and 6 bases had no gene match. Germline values: CDR1 WNHNN, CDR2 SYGVQD (reference sequence). The CDR3 runs 16 residues. The CDR3 DNA is TGCGCCAGCAGTGAGTTCACAGGGGCAAGCTCCTACGAGCAGTACTTC. The encoded protein is CASSEFTGASSYEQYF.

V gene TRBV7-8 combines with J gene TRBJ1-1; D gene unclear. CDR1 and CDR2 from the germline V gene are SGHVS and FQNEAQ. CDR3 length equals 16 residues. Between the trimmed V and J ends, which lost 5 bases and 10 bases, there was a span of 26 bases. CDR3 amino acids: CASSQYSYDPFAGAFF. The CDR3 nucleotides read TGTGCCAGCAGCCAGTACAGTTACGACCCCTTCGCCGGAGCTTTCTTT.

A single count supports this clone. CDR3 coding DNA: TGTGCCAGCAGCCAATCCCAGGGCAGCTCCTACGAGCAGTACTTC. Translating gives CASSQSQGSSYEQYF. The V gene is TRBV11-2, the J gene TRBJ2-7, with D perhaps TRBD1 (5 bases). The germline CDR1 and CDR2 sequences are SGHAT and FQNNGV. The CDR3 contains 15 residues. With 5 bases removed from V and 0 bases from J, the gap between germline ends came to 14 bases.